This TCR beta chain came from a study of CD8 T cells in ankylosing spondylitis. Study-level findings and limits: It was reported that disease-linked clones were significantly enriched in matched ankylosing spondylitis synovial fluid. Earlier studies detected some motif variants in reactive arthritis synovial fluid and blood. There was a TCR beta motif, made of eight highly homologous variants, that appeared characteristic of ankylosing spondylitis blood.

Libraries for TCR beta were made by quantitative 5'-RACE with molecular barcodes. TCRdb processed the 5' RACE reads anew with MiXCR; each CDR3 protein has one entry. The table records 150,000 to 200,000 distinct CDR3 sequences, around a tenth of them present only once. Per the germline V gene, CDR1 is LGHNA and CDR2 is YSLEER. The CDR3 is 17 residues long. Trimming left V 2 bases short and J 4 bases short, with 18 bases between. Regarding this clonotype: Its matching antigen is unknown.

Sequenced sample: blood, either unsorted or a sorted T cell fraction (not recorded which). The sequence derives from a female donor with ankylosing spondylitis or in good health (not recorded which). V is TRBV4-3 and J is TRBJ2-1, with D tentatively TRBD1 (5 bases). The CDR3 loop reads CASSQLWGGDLYNEQFF. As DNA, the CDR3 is TGCGCCAGCAGCCAATTGTGGGGCGGTGACCTTTACAATGAGCAGTTCTTC.